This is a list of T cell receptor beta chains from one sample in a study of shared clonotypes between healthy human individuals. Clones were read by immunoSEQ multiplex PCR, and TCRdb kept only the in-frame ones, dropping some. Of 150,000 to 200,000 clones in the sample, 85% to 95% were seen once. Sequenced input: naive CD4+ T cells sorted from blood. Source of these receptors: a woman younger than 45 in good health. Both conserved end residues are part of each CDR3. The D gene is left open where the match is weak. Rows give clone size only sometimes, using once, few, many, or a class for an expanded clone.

cdr3_aa: CASSPISAGGYEKLFF
cdr3_nt: TGTGCCAGCAGCCCAATATCAGCAGGAGGGTATGAAAAACTGTTTTTT
clone_size: -
d_call: -
v_call: TRBV28
j_call: TRBJ1-4

cdr3_aa: CASSENYEQYF
cdr3_nt: TGTGCCAGCAGTGAAAACTACGAGCAGTACTTC
clone_size: -
d_call: -
v_call: TRBV6-6
j_call: TRBJ2-7

cdr3_aa: CASSLSGPLFYEQYF
cdr3_nt: TGTGCCAGCAGCTTGTCGGGACCCCTCTTTTACGAGCAGTACTTC
clone_size: -
d_call: -
v_call: TRBV5-4
j_call: TRBJ2-7

cdr3_aa: CASRSGQGVYEQYF
cdr3_nt: TGTGCCAGCAGATCGGGACAGGGGGTCTACGAGCAGTACTTC
clone_size: -
d_call: TRBD1
v_call: TRBV28
j_call: TRBJ2-7

cdr3_aa: CASSLGGSTDTQYF
cdr3_nt: TGTGCCAGCAGCTTAGGAGGAAGCACAGATACGCAGTATTTT
clone_size: -
d_call: -
v_call: TRBV11-2
j_call: TRBJ2-3

cdr3_aa: CASTGTSSNEQYF
cdr3_nt: TGTGCCAGCACAGGGACTAGCTCTAACGAGCAGTACTTC
clone_size: -
d_call: TRBD2
v_call: TRBV6-5
j_call: TRBJ2-7

cdr3_aa: CASSVGPRDTQYF
cdr3_nt: TGTGCCAGCAGCGTGGGCCCCCGGGATACGCAGTATTTT
clone_size: -
d_call: -
v_call: TRBV14
j_call: TRBJ2-3

cdr3_aa: CASCSRGAPSYEQYF
cdr3_nt: TGTGCCAGCTGCTCCAGGGGGGCCCCTTCCTACGAGCAGTACTTC
clone_size: -
d_call: -
v_call: TRBV28
j_call: TRBJ2-7

cdr3_aa: CASSPRVQETQYF
cdr3_nt: TGTGCCAGCTCCCCACGGGTCCAAGAGACCCAGTACTTC
clone_size: -
d_call: -
v_call: TRBV18
j_call: TRBJ2-5

cdr3_aa: CASSIVIGQNYGYTF
cdr3_nt: TGTGCCAGTAGTATCGTTATTGGACAGAACTATGGCTACACCTTC
clone_size: -
d_call: -
v_call: TRBV19
j_call: TRBJ1-2

cdr3_aa: CASSGVPGHTTGELFF
cdr3_nt: TGCGCCAGCAGCGGCGTCCCGGGACATACTACCGGGGAGCTGTTTTTT
clone_size: -
d_call: -
v_call: TRBV5-1
j_call: TRBJ2-2

cdr3_aa: CAWSEAGVREKLFF
cdr3_nt: TGTGCCTGGAGTGAGGCAGGGGTGAGAGAAAAACTGTTTTTT
clone_size: -
d_call: -
v_call: TRBV30
j_call: TRBJ1-4

cdr3_aa: CASSRVAGADEQYF
cdr3_nt: TGTGCCAGCAGCAGGGTGGCGGGTGCCGACGAGCAGTACTTC
clone_size: -
d_call: -
v_call: TRBV5-4
j_call: TRBJ2-7

cdr3_aa: CASSFIGSENTEAFF
cdr3_nt: TGCGCCAGCAGCTTCATAGGGTCGGAGAACACTGAAGCTTTCTTT
clone_size: -
d_call: -
v_call: TRBV5-1
j_call: TRBJ1-1

cdr3_aa: CASSQERRGRPYEQYF
cdr3_nt: TGCGCCAGCAGCCAAGAGCGGCGGGGCAGACCTTACGAGCAGTACTTC
clone_size: -
d_call: -
v_call: TRBV4-1
j_call: TRBJ2-7

cdr3_aa: CASSEPWGVVRYEQYF
cdr3_nt: TGTGCCAGCAGTGAACCGTGGGGGGTTGTTAGGTACGAGCAGTACTTC
clone_size: once
d_call: -
v_call: TRBV6-1
j_call: TRBJ2-7

cdr3_aa: CASSTQNSGANVLTF
cdr3_nt: TGCGCCAGCAGCACTCAGAATTCTGGGGCCAACGTCCTGACTTTC
clone_size: -
d_call: -
v_call: TRBV5-1
j_call: TRBJ2-6

cdr3_aa: CASSQLRGYEQYF
cdr3_nt: TGTGCCAGCAGCCAACTCCGGGGCTACGAGCAGTACTTC
clone_size: -
d_call: -
v_call: TRBV14
j_call: TRBJ2-7

cdr3_aa: CASSQGAQETQYF
cdr3_nt: TGTGCCAGTAGCCAGGGGGCCCAAGAGACCCAGTACTTC
clone_size: -
d_call: TRBD1
v_call: TRBV19
j_call: TRBJ2-5

cdr3_aa: CASSPGHTGELFF
cdr3_nt: TGTGCCAGCTCACCAGGGCACACCGGGGAGCTGTTTTTT
clone_size: -
d_call: -
v_call: TRBV18
j_call: TRBJ2-2

cdr3_aa: CASSAGTSDTDTQYF
cdr3_nt: TGTGCCAGCAGCGCCGGGACTAGCGACACAGATACGCAGTATTTT
clone_size: -
d_call: TRBD2
v_call: TRBV6-5
j_call: TRBJ2-3

cdr3_aa: CASSKSGVEWSNTEAFF
cdr3_nt: TGTGCCAGCAGCAAATCAGGGGTCGAGTGGTCGAACACTGAAGCTTTCTTT
clone_size: -
d_call: -
v_call: TRBV21-1
j_call: TRBJ1-1

cdr3_aa: CASSLVLGAHLYGYTF
cdr3_nt: TGTGCCAGCAGCTTAGTATTGGGGGCCCACCTCTATGGCTACACCTTC
clone_size: -
d_call: -
v_call: TRBV7-9
j_call: TRBJ1-2

cdr3_aa: CARPEGFQGYNQPQHF
cdr3_nt: TGTGCCAGACCCGAAGGGTTTCAGGGATACAATCAGCCCCAGCATTTT
clone_size: once
d_call: -
v_call: TRBV28
j_call: TRBJ1-5

cdr3_aa: CASQTGPLEQYF
cdr3_nt: TGTGCCAGTCAGACAGGGCCCCTCGAGCAGTACTTC
clone_size: -
d_call: TRBD1
v_call: TRBV28
j_call: TRBJ2-7

cdr3_aa: CASSELGEQYF
cdr3_nt: TGTGCCAGCAGTGAGTTGGGGGAGCAGTACTTC
clone_size: few
d_call: -
v_call: TRBV2
j_call: TRBJ2-7

cdr3_aa: CASLISYGNQPQHF
cdr3_nt: TGTGCCAGCCTGATCAGTTATGGCAATCAGCCCCAGCATTTT
clone_size: few
d_call: -
v_call: TRBV28
j_call: TRBJ1-5

cdr3_aa: CASSLEGNTEAFF
cdr3_nt: TGCGCCAGCAGCTTGGAGGGCAACACTGAAGCTTTCTTT
clone_size: once
d_call: -
v_call: TRBV5-1
j_call: TRBJ1-1

cdr3_aa: CASSPRTDRSYEQYF
cdr3_nt: TGCGCCAGCAGCCCACGGACAGATCGATCCTACGAGCAGTACTTC
clone_size: -
d_call: -
v_call: TRBV5-1
j_call: TRBJ2-7

cdr3_aa: CASSPPGGQGDTGELFF
cdr3_nt: TGTGCCAGCTCACCACCCGGTGGACAGGGTGACACCGGGGAGCTGTTTTTT
clone_size: -
d_call: TRBD1
v_call: TRBV18
j_call: TRBJ2-2

cdr3_aa: CASSEAAASYSNQPQHF
cdr3_nt: TGTGCCAGTAGTGAAGCAGCGGCGTCTTATAGCAATCAGCCCCAGCATTTT
clone_size: -
d_call: -
v_call: TRBV19
j_call: TRBJ1-5

cdr3_aa: CASSVGGSGRADTDTQYF
cdr3_nt: TGTGCCAGCAGTGTAGGGGGGAGCGGGAGGGCAGACACAGATACGCAGTATTTT
clone_size: -
d_call: TRBD2
v_call: TRBV6-4
j_call: TRBJ2-3

cdr3_aa: CASSSGQGLTNEKLFF
cdr3_nt: TGTGCCAGCAGCTCCGGACAGGGTTTAACTAATGAAAAACTGTTTTTT
clone_size: -
d_call: TRBD1
v_call: TRBV11-2
j_call: TRBJ1-4

cdr3_aa: CASSLEGVKNIQYF
cdr3_nt: TGTGCCAGCAGCTTGGAGGGGGTGAAAAACATTCAGTACTTC
clone_size: -
d_call: -
v_call: TRBV7-2
j_call: TRBJ2-4

cdr3_aa: CASSYVEQYF
cdr3_nt: TGTGCCAGCAGTTATGTCGAGCAGTACTTC
clone_size: few
d_call: -
v_call: TRBV6-5
j_call: TRBJ2-7

cdr3_aa: CASSYRTGQGFQPQHF
cdr3_nt: TGTGCCAGCAGCTATCGCACGGGACAGGGTTTCCAGCCCCAGCATTTT
clone_size: -
d_call: TRBD1
v_call: TRBV11-2
j_call: TRBJ1-5

cdr3_aa: CASSQGPNRGTNEKLFF
cdr3_nt: TGCGCCAGCAGCCAAGGTCCAAACAGGGGAACTAATGAAAAACTGTTTTTT
clone_size: -
d_call: TRBD1
v_call: TRBV4-1
j_call: TRBJ1-4

cdr3_aa: CATSRDLGAGYEQYF
cdr3_nt: TGTGCCACCAGCAGAGATTTGGGGGCAGGCTACGAGCAGTACTTC
clone_size: -
d_call: -
v_call: TRBV15
j_call: TRBJ2-7

cdr3_aa: CASSISENTGELFF
cdr3_nt: TGTGCCAGCAGCATCTCAGAGAACACCGGGGAGCTGTTTTTT
clone_size: -
d_call: -
v_call: TRBV11-3
j_call: TRBJ2-2

cdr3_aa: CATGTSGTGEQYF
cdr3_nt: TGTGCCACGGGGACTAGCGGTACTGGCGAGCAGTACTTC
clone_size: -
d_call: TRBD2
v_call: TRBV19
j_call: TRBJ2-7

cdr3_aa: CASSLYRGTNTGELFF
cdr3_nt: TGTGCCAGCAGCTTATACCGCGGGACGAACACCGGGGAGCTGTTTTTT
clone_size: -
d_call: -
v_call: TRBV5-5
j_call: TRBJ2-2

cdr3_aa: CASSQGREVQPQHF
cdr3_nt: TGTGCCAGCAGCCAAGGTAGGGAAGTGCAGCCCCAGCATTTT
clone_size: -
d_call: -
v_call: TRBV14
j_call: TRBJ1-5

cdr3_aa: CASSLDRGTPTQYF
cdr3_nt: TGTGCCAGCAGCTTAGACCGCGGGACGCCGACCCAGTACTTC
clone_size: -
d_call: -
v_call: TRBV11-3
j_call: TRBJ2-5

cdr3_aa: CASRNSNEQYF
cdr3_nt: TGTGCCAGCAGGAACTCAAACGAGCAGTACTTC
clone_size: -
d_call: -
v_call: TRBV6-1
j_call: TRBJ2-7

cdr3_aa: CASSPPGAPSGNTIYF
cdr3_nt: TGTGCCAGCAGCCCCCCGGGGGCCCCCTCTGGAAACACCATATATTTT
clone_size: once
d_call: -
v_call: TRBV11-2
j_call: TRBJ1-3

cdr3_aa: CASSLGALASSDTQYF
cdr3_nt: TGTGCCAGCAGCTTAGGGGCCCTAGCGTCCTCAGATACGCAGTATTTT
clone_size: once
d_call: -
v_call: TRBV7-6
j_call: TRBJ2-3

cdr3_aa: CASKTRQGINEKLFF
cdr3_nt: TGTGCCAGCAAAACCCGACAGGGGATAAATGAAAAACTGTTTTTT
clone_size: -
d_call: TRBD1
v_call: TRBV27
j_call: TRBJ1-4

cdr3_aa: CASRQGARTEAFF
cdr3_nt: TGTGCCAGCAGACAGGGGGCGCGGACTGAAGCTTTCTTT
clone_size: -
d_call: TRBD1
v_call: TRBV2
j_call: TRBJ1-1